This paragraph reports one TCR beta chain. CDR1 and CDR2 (germline): SEHNR, FQNEAQ (reference sequence). The length of the CDR3 is 13 residues. V lost 3 bases and J lost 4, with 9 bases in between. The sample is drawn from a study of blood T cells in healthy people across ages. It was with a sample-barcoded 5' primer and a J-beta primer mix that a second PCR of about 6 to 12 cycles was run. Through a template-switch adaptor with 12 random nucleotides, each cDNA molecule received a tag. One entry per CDR3 protein, called by TCRdb with MiXCR from the 5' RACE reads. The profile covers fewer than 2,000,000 distinct CDR3 sequences, with about 39% appearing a single time and 23% taken by the ten largest.

The sample was blood. The TCR sequence derives from a human donor in good health. This chain uses TRBV7-9 with TRBJ1-1; D call uncertain. The CDR3 DNA is TGTGCCAGCAGCTTTCGGGAGGGCACTGAAGCTTTCTTT. This translates into CASSFREGTEAFF.